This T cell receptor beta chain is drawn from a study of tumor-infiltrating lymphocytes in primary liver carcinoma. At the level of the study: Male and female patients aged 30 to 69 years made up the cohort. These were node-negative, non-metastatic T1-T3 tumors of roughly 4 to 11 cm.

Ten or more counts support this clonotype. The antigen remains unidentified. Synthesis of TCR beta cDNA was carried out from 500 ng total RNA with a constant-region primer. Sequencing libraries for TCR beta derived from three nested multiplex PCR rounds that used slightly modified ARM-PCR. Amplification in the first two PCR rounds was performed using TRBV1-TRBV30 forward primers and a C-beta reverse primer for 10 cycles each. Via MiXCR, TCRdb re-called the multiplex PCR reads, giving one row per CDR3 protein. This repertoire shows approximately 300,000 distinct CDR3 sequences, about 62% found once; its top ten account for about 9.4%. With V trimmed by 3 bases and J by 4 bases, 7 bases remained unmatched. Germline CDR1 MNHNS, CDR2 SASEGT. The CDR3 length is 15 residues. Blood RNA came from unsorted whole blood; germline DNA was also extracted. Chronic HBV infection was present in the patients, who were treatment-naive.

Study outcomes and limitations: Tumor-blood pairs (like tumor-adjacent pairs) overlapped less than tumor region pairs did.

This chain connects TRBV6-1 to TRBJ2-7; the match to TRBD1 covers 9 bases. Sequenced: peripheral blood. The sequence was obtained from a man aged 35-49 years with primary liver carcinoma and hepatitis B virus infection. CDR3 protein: CASSESPDRGYEQYF. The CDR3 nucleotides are TGTGCCAGCAGTGAGTCCCCGGACAGGGGTTACGAGCAGTACTTC.